This TCR beta chain was profiled in a study of shared clonotypes between healthy human individuals. The data were produced by immunoSEQ multiplex PCR, yet TCRdb's version contains in-frame clones alone and is incomplete. The sample has 450,000 to 550,000 clones, less than 85% seen once. In germline, CDR1 is SGHTA, CDR2 FQGTGA. V was shortened by 5 bases and J by 6 bases, with 17 bases between the two germline ends. The CDR3 sequence is 15 residues long. This clone was seen more than once but under ten times. V is TRBV7-3 and J is TRBJ2-1; D remains ambiguous. The material sequenced was PBMCs. The TCR sequence derives from a woman aged 40 to 55 in good health. Some clones in this sample may be carry-over from other donors' samples. CDR3 loop: CASSPQTGEFNEQFF. For the CDR3, the DNA is TGTGCCAGCAGCCCTCAGACTGGGGAATTCAATGAGCAGTTCTTC.